The 25 T cell receptor beta chains given below trace back to one sample, sequenced in a study of cytomegalovirus exposure and HLA in healthy donors. TCRdb's copy holds only in-frame clones and misses some; the assay was immunoSEQ multiplex PCR. This table has about 160,000 clones, approximately 96% appearing once. Sequenced material: PBMCs. The receptors derive from a woman aged 18-29 years in good health and CMV-seronegative.

This chain joins TRBV27 and TRBJ2-2; 10 positions agree with TRBD2. CDR3 length: 15 residues. Germline V lookup: CDR1 MNHEY, CDR2 SMNVEV (reference sequence). V gave up 1 base and J gave up 10 bases; unmatched junction bases: 6. The CDR3 sequence: CASSLWSGGAEELFF. Written as DNA, the CDR3 is TGTGCCAGCAGTTTATGGAGCGGGGGGGCTGAGGAGCTGTTTTTT.

This clone was counted a few times. The chain employs TRBV7-9 and TRBJ1-2; the D gene is possibly TRBD1 (6 bases). Trimming stripped 3 bases from V and 5 bases from J, with 16 bases between. This CDR3 spans 15 amino acids. Germline V gene data show CDR1 as SEHNR and CDR2 as FQNEAQ (reference sequence). CDR3 in amino acids: CASSLASTQGYGYTF. The CDR3 DNA follows: TGTGCCAGCAGCTTGGCGTCTACCCAGGGGTATGGCTACACCTTC.

This clone was picked up one time. This sequence joins TRBV18 and TRBJ2-2; no definite D call. V was trimmed by 2 bases and J by 1 base, leaving 5 bases between them. Germline assignment: CDR1 KGHSH and CDR2 LQKENI. The CDR3 covers 14 residues. The CDR3 reads CASSPGQNTGELFF. The CDR3 coding sequence is TGTGCCAGCTCACCAGGGCAGAACACCGGGGAGCTGTTTTTT. The full variable domain, in which reference TRBV18 and TRBJ2-2 provide the parts outside the CDR3, is NAGVMQNPRHLVRRRGQEARLRCSPMKGHSHVYWYRQLPEEGLKFMVYLQKENIIDESGMPKERFSAEFPKEGPSILRIQQVVRGDSAAYFCASSPGQNTGELFFGEGSRLTVL.

This chain's CDR3 is CSVAAPGVGGEKLFF. In DNA, the CDR3 is TGCAGCGTTGCAGCCCCGGGCGTAGGGGGCGAAAAACTGTTTTTT. The rearrangement links TRBV29-1 to TRBJ1-4, with 7 bases lining up with TRBD1. Trimming removed 4 bases from V and 8 bases from J; junction bases left unmatched: 13. This CDR3 has 15 residues. Per germline, CDR1 SQVTM and CDR2 ANQGSEA.

This sequence joins TRBV6-5 and TRBJ1-2, with D hard to call. The length of the CDR3 is 11 residues. Trimming took off 2 bases at V and 6 bases at J, with 4 bases between the two ends. CDR1 and CDR2 (germline): MNHEY, SVGAGI. DNA of the CDR3: TGTGCCAGCAGTTACGGCCATGGCTACACCTTC. The encoded protein is CASSYGHGYTF.

The chain recombines TRBV11-3 with TRBJ2-2, with TRBD2 identical over 7 bases. Germline CDR1 is SGHNT and CDR2 is YENEEA. V lost 5 bases and J lost 6; bases outside the gene matches: 6. The CDR3 has 14 residues. Here the CDR3 reads CASSPGLAAGELFF. CDR3 sequence (DNA): TGTGCCAGCAGCCCCGGGCTAGCGGCCGGGGAGCTGTTTTTT.

The V gene is TRBV4-3, the J gene TRBJ2-3, with D possibly being TRBD1 (7 bases). Trimming removed 4 bases at V and 1 base at J, with 9 bases between. Per germline, CDR1 LGHNA and CDR2 YSLEER. CDR3 size: 14 residues. The CDR3 region has the DNA TGCGCCAGCAGCCGCAGGGGGGGCACAGATACGCAGTATTTT. It encodes CASSRRGGTDTQYF.

The chain couples TRBV5-1 to TRBJ1-2; 7 nucleotides line up with TRBD1. This CDR3 has 13 amino acids. The ends lost 0 bases at V and 7 bases at J; junction bases unmatched: 3. Germline CDR1 is SGHRS and CDR2 is YFSETQ. The CDR3 coding sequence is TGCGCCAGCAGCTTGGCAGACAGGGCTGGCTACACCTTC. This gives the protein CASSLADRAGYTF.

This chain connects TRBV11-1 to TRBJ1-2, with D maybe TRBD1 (6 bases). Germline CDR1 is SGHAT and CDR2 is FQDESV (reference sequence). This CDR3 is 16 amino acids long. The ends were cut back, 1 base at V and 7 bases at J, with 19 bases in the middle. As DNA, the CDR3 is TGTGCCAGCAGCTTAGGTTCTCACAGGGATTTCGGTGGCTACACCTTC. This codes for CASSLGSHRDFGGYTF.

This sequence joins TRBV5-6 and TRBJ2-7, with 9 positions matching TRBD1. This CDR3 is 15 amino acids long. Germline V lookup: CDR1 SGHDT, CDR2 YYEEEE. Losses at the gene ends were 4 bases for V and 4 bases for J; bases not matched to a gene: 9. The CDR3 region has the DNA TGTGCCAGCAGCCCCCCGGGGACAGGGACTTACGAGCAGTACTTC. Protein: CASSPPGTGTYEQYF.

Only one count was recorded for this clone. V is TRBV6-1 and J is TRBJ2-1, with D possibly matching TRBD1 (6 bases). Trimming cost V 5 bases and J 4 bases, with 9 bases left between them. Germline values: CDR1 MNHNS, CDR2 SASEGT. This CDR3 is 13 amino acids long. CDR3 region: CASSMDSYNEQFF. CDR3 DNA: TGTGCCAGCAGTATGGACAGTTACAATGAGCAGTTCTTC.

This chain links TRBV10-3 with TRBJ1-1; 7 bases agree with TRBD1. Germline CDR1 is ENHRY and CDR2 is SYGVKD. This CDR3 comprises 17 residues. The V and J ends lost 0 bases and 4 bases, in that order; junction bases with no gene match: 11. Here the CDR3 reads CAISESIRTGLGTEAFF. The DNA of the CDR3 is TGTGCCATCAGTGAGTCGATACGGACAGGCCTGGGCACTGAAGCTTTCTTT.

This chain uses TRBV7-2 with TRBJ2-1, with 11 bases identical to TRBD2. Unmatched junction bases numbered 3, after V lost 3 bases and J lost 5 bases. This CDR3 has 15 residues. Germline V CDR1 and CDR2: SGHTA, FQGNSA. For the CDR3, the DNA is TGTGCCAGCAGCTTGACTAGCGGGGCCCACAATGAGCAGTTCTTC. Its translation is CASSLTSGAHNEQFF.

This sequence joins TRBV30 and TRBJ2-1, with D tentatively TRBD1 (6 bases). V gave up 7 bases and J gave up 0 bases, with 7 bases separating them. Looked up from germline, CDR1 is GTSNPN and CDR2 is SVGIG (reference sequence). The CDR3 loop spans 12 amino acids. CDR3 DNA: TGTGCCTTGGACAGCTCCTACAATGAGCAGTTCTTC. Protein product: CALDSSYNEQFF.

This clone was seen once. The genes are TRBV7-9 and TRBJ2-7, with 12 positions matching TRBD2. With 3 bases clipped from V and 6 bases from J, the junction kept 6 bases outside the gene matches. The germline CDR1 and CDR2 sequences are SEHNR and FQNEAQ (reference sequence). The CDR3 runs 15 residues. DNA of the CDR3: TGTGCCAGCAGCTTCTCGACTAGCGGGGGACTCGAGCAGTACTTC. Translated: CASSFSTSGGLEQYF. Complete variable domain (other parts from reference TRBV7-9 and TRBJ2-7): DTGVSQNPRHKITKRGQNVTFRCDPISEHNRLYWYRQTLGQGPEFLTYFQNEAQLEKSRLLSDRFSAERPKGSFSTLEIQRTEQGDSAMYLCASSFSTSGGLEQYFGPGTRLTVT.

The genes are TRBV30 and TRBJ1-2; D call uncertain. The CDR3 spans 13 residues. Germline CDR1 GTSNPN, CDR2 SVGIG (reference sequence). The V end was cut by 0 bases, the J end by 3 bases, with 8 bases between. DNA of the CDR3: TGTGCCTGGAGTGTGTCGCTAGACTATGGCTACACCTTC. It yields the protein CAWSVSLDYGYTF.

V is TRBV19 and J is TRBJ2-2, with D hard to call. Between the trimmed V and J ends, which lost 5 bases and 3 bases, there was a span of 7 bases. The germline V gene has CDR1 LNHDA and CDR2 SQIVND (reference sequence). The CDR3 is 13 residues long. The CDR3 is CASSPQYTGELFF. The CDR3 nucleotides are TGTGCCAGTAGTCCCCAGTACACCGGGGAGCTGTTTTTT.

The J gene is TRBJ1-1, the V gene TRBV4-3; 8 nucleotides line up with TRBD1. CDR3 size: 16 residues. Germline V gene sequence: CDR1 LGHNA, CDR2 YSLEER. V dropped 3 bases and J dropped 5; count of bases not matched to a gene: 11. The CDR3 protein is CASSQGTGNVGTEAFF. The CDR3 bases are TGCGCCAGCAGCCAGGGGACAGGCAACGTAGGTACTGAAGCTTTCTTT.

This clone appeared once. The V gene is TRBV6-5, the J gene TRBJ2-2, with D perhaps TRBD2 (6 bases). V was clipped by 7 bases and J by 7 bases, with 16 bases between them. The CDR3 is made up of 14 amino acids. Germline CDR1 is MNHEY and CDR2 is SVGAGI. CDR3 sequence reads: CASNPWRGIGELFF. CDR3 coding DNA: TGTGCCAGCAACCCCTGGAGGGGCATCGGGGAGCTGTTTTTT.

The chain combines TRBV7-6 with TRBJ2-7; 8 nucleotides agree with TRBD2. The CDR3 runs to 17 residues. Germline assignment: CDR1 SGHVS and CDR2 FNYEAQ. The ends lost 1 base at V and 1 base at J; junction bases unmatched: 9. The CDR3 protein is CASSLESGGPGSYEQYF. The CDR3 DNA reads as TGTGCCAGCAGCTTAGAGTCGGGGGGGCCTGGGTCCTACGAGCAGTACTTC.

In its sample, this clone was seen once. The rearrangement uses TRBV7-6 and TRBJ2-5, with 9 bases matching TRBD1. The CDR3 loop spans 15 amino acids. J gave up 5 bases and V 5 bases, and 9 bases lay outside the gene matches. Germline V gives CDR1 SGHVS, CDR2 FNYEAQ. The CDR3 sequence: CASSEWDRVLETQYF. The CDR3, as DNA: TGTGCCAGCAGCGAATGGGACAGGGTATTGGAGACCCAGTACTTC.

V is TRBV7-9 and J is TRBJ2-5; possible D gene TRBD2, 6 bases. V was shortened by 5 bases and J by 1 base, with 14 bases between the two germline ends. Germline-derived CDR1 and CDR2 are SEHNR and FQNEAQ (reference sequence). This CDR3 is 15 amino acids long. The CDR3 protein is CASSLWGEPQETQYF. In nucleotides, the CDR3 is TGTGCCAGCAGCCTCTGGGGGGAGCCCCAAGAGACCCAGTACTTC.

The chain recombines TRBV30 with TRBJ2-7; 8 bases are a match to TRBD1. Germline trimming cut 3 bases from V and 12 bases from J; bases unmatched to any gene: 16. The CDR3 length is 14 residues. CDR1 is GTSNPN and CDR2 is SVGIG in the germline V gene (reference sequence). In DNA, the CDR3 is TGTGCCTGGAGCCCCGGGACAGGCAGGACAAAACGGTACTTC. It is translated as CAWSPGTGRTKRYF.

The V gene is TRBV9, the J gene TRBJ2-5; 15 bases are a match to TRBD2. CDR1 is SGDLS, CDR2 YYNGEE, per germline. V trimming: 0 bases; J trimming: 5 bases; junction bases outside the gene matches: 8. The CDR3 extends over 18 amino acids. CDR3: CASSVVGTSGGSAETQYF. DNA of the CDR3: TGTGCCAGCAGCGTAGTTGGGACTAGCGGGGGGTCGGCGGAGACCCAGTACTTC.

The chain has TRBV7-2 and TRBJ1-5; D uncertain. The CDR3 loop spans 13 amino acids. Germline loops: CDR1 SGHTA, CDR2 FQGNSA. Trimming stripped 5 bases from V and 7 bases from J, with 12 bases between. The CDR3 here is CASSVSFGQPQHF. The CDR3 DNA follows: TGTGCCAGCAGCGTTAGCTTTGGGCAGCCCCAGCATTTT.